This TCR beta chain was documented in a study of somatic mutations in cytotoxic T cells in rheumatoid arthritis. Study as a whole: Peripheral blood samples of less than 35 ml EDTA were taken from patients directly after diagnosis and before treatment. Flow-sorting brought some V beta antibody-stained T-cell populations to nearly 100% purity, V beta1+ cells sequenced for TCRB among them. General observations from the study: Nothing was done to adjust for multiple comparisons when TRBV07 showed up slightly less in rheumatoid arthritis patients.

Once isolated by positive magnetic bead selection, the CD4+ and CD8+ cells had their purity checked by flow cytometry. Per the germline V gene, CDR1 is SGHVS and CDR2 is FQNEAQ. The CDR3 has 15 residues. With 0 bases removed from V and 9 bases from J, the gap between germline ends came to 15 bases. The table came from immunoSEQ multiplex PCR; TCRdb's copy has only in-frame clones and leaves some out. This table has 19,000 or so clones, approximately 82% appearing once. A remark on this clone: Its antigen is unknown.

The origin of this receptor is a man aged 18 to 30 with rheumatoid arthritis. Sequencing used CD8+ T cells sorted from blood. The gene calls are TRBV7-8 and TRBJ1-3, with D unresolved. In DNA form, the CDR3 reads TGTGCCAGCAGCTTAGCCCCGACCTTGGCCCCCACCATATATTTT. It codes for CASSLAPTLAPTIYF.